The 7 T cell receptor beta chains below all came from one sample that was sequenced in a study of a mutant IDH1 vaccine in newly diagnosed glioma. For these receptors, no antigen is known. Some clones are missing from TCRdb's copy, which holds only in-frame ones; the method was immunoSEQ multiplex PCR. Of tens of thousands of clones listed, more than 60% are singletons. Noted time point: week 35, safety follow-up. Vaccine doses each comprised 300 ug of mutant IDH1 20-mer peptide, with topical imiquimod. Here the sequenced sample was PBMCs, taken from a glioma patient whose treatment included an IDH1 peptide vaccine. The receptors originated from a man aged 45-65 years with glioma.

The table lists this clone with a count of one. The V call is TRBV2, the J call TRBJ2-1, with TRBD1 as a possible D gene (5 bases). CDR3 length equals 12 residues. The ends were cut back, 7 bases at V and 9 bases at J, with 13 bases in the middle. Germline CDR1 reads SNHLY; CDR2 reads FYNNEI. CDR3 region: CASKGAGIEQFF. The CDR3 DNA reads TGTGCCAGCAAAGGGGCAGGGATTGAGCAGTTCTTC.

CDR3 in amino acids: CASSGIAGGPNTDTQYF. CDR3 bases: TGCGCCAGCAGTGGAATAGCGGGGGGGCCAAACACAGATACGCAGTATTTT. V and J are TRBV5-1 and TRBJ2-3; 11 bases agree with TRBD2. This CDR3 region has 17 residues. The V segment lost 5 bases and the J segment 2 bases; nucleotides outside the gene matches: 10. Germline lookup yields CDR1 SGHRS and CDR2 YFSETQ.

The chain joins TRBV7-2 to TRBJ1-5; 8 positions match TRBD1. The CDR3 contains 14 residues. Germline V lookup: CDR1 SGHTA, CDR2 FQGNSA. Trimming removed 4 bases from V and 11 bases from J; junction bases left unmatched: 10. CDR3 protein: CASSSEGQVRSQHF. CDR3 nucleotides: TGTGCCAGCAGCTCGGAGGGACAGGTCAGGTCCCAGCATTTT.

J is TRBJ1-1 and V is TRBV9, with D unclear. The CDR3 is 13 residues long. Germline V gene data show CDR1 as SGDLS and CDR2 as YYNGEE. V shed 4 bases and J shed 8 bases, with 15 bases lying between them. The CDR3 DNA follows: TGTGCCAGCAGCCCTACATCGGAGGGAGAAGCTTTCTTT. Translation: CASSPTSEGEAFF. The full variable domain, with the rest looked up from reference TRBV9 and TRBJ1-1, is DSGVTQTPKHLITATGQRVTLRCSPRSGDLSVYWYQQSLDQGLQFLIQYYNGEERAKGNILERFSAQQFPDLHSELNLSSLELGDSALYFCASSPTSEGEAFFGQGTRLTVV.

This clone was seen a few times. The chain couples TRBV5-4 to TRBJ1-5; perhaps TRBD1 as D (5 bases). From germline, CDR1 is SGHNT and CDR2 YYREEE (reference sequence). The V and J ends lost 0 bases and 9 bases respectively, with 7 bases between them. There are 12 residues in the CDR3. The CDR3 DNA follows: TGTGCCAGCAGCTTGGCCGGGGGGCCCCAGCATTTT. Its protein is CASSLAGGPQHF.

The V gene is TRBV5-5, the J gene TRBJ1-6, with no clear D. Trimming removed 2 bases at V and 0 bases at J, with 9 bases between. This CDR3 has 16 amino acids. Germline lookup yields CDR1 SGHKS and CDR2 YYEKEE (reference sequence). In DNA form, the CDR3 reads TGTGCCAGCAGCTTCCTTGTGTACTCCTATAATTCACCCCTCCACTTT. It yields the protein CASSFLVYSYNSPLHF.

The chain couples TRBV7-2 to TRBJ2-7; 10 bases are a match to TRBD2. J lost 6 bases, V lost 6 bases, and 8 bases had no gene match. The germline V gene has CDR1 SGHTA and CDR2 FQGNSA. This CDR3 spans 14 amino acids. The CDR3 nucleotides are TGTGCCAGCAGTCCCGGACTAGCGGTGGGCGAGCAGTACTTC. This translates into CASSPGLAVGEQYF.